This T cell receptor beta chain was recorded in a study of blood T cell repertoires in COVID-19. Symptom resolution, clearance, or two negative PCRs marked the recovered donors of Cohort 3. How the authors handled the data: Amplification from reference gene primers served as the basis for estimated nucleated cell counts. Profiled with immunoSEQ multiplex PCR; TCRdb holds only in-frame clones, not every one. That table furnishes V, J and clone size, whereas the DNA furnished D and trimming. The sample lists 390,000 or so clones, roughly four fifths seen once, with around 5.1% in the top ten. Germline assignment: CDR1 KGHDR and CDR2 SFDVKD. The CDR3 is 17 residues long. With 3 bases clipped from V and 0 bases from J, the junction kept 7 bases outside the gene matches.

Sequenced sample: PBMCs or T cells enriched from blood (not recorded which). The receptor comes from a woman between 45 and 60 years old who had recovered from COVID-19. J is TRBJ2-3 and V is TRBV24-1, with TRBD2 matching over 8 bases. CDR3 DNA sequence: TGTGCCACCAGTGATGCGGGAGGAACGTTTAGCACAGATACGCAGTATTTT. It translates to CATSDAGGTFSTDTQYF.